What follows are 27 T cell receptor beta chains derived from one specimen sequenced in a study of blood T cells in healthy people across ages. Using a J-beta primer mix together with a sample-barcoded 5' primer, a second PCR was run for roughly 6 to 11 cycles. TCRdb passed the 5' RACE reads through MiXCR, listing each CDR3 protein once. This table has about 780,000 distinct CDR3 sequences, around 62% appearing once. Material for sequencing was blood. The source of these receptors is a man aged 25 to 45 in good health.

This sequence joins TRBV7-9 and TRBJ2-3; possibly TRBD2 for D (5 bases). V was cut by 5 bases and J by 1 base, with 10 bases left in between. Germline V gene sequence: CDR1 SEHNR, CDR2 FQNEAQ (reference sequence). The CDR3 runs to 14 residues. The DNA for the CDR3 is TGTGCCAGCAGCCGCCCGAGGGGCACAGATACGCAGTATTTT. Protein sequence: CASSRPRGTDTQYF.

This chain connects TRBV14 to TRBJ2-4; no definite D call. The DNA end is a closer match to TRBJ2-7, so the J assignment may be wrong. Looked up from germline, CDR1 is SGHDN and CDR2 is FVKESK. The CDR3 consists of 13 residues. CDR3 coding DNA: TGTGCCAGCAGCCAAGTGGGCCCCTACGAGCAGTACTTC. Its translation: CASSQVGPYEQYF.

This rearrangement joins TRBV20-1 to TRBJ1-2, with unresolved D. V lost 5 bases and J lost 4, with 17 bases in between. The CDR3 consists of 14 residues. From germline, CDR1 is DFQATT and CDR2 SNEGSKA (reference sequence). The CDR3 region has the DNA TGCAGTGCTCCCACCGCGGCGATCATCTATGGCTACACCTTC. Protein sequence: CSAPTAAIIYGYTF.

This chain uses TRBV7-3 with TRBJ2-7; TRBD2 matches at 10 bases. The end of the DNA is better explained by TRBJ2-1, so the J call may be wrong. The CDR3 contains 14 residues. Looked up from germline, CDR1 is SGHTA and CDR2 is FQGTGA. The CDR3 reads CASTTSGVDNEQFF. CDR3 coding DNA: TGTGCCAGCACCACTAGCGGGGTTGACAATGAGCAGTTCTTC.

About this clonotype: One junction end disagrees with the germline gene, perhaps due to a read error. The chain links TRBV10-3 to TRBJ2-5; D possibly corresponds to TRBD2 (6 bases). This CDR3 has 15 residues. CDR1 ENHRY and CDR2 SYGVKD come from the germline V gene. CDR3 sequence reads: CATSESLALRETQYF. As DNA, the CDR3 is TGTGCCACCAGTGAGTCACTAGCTCTTCGGGAGACCCAGTACTTC.

The V call is TRBV3-1, the J call TRBJ1-6; TRBD1 is a possible D gene (5 bases). The V gene lost 4 bases and the J gene lost 8 bases, with 12 bases spanning the gap. The CDR3 loop spans 14 amino acids. Germline loops: CDR1 LGHDT, CDR2 YNNKEL (reference sequence). The CDR3 region is CASSRTSSDSPLHF. CDR3 nucleotide sequence: TGTGCCAGCAGCCGGACATCAAGCGATTCACCCCTCCACTTT.

This chain joins TRBV20-1 and TRBJ2-4, with 14 nucleotides matching TRBD2. The J call may be wrong; the DNA end is better matched by TRBJ2-5. CDR1 and CDR2 from the germline V gene are DFQATT and SNEGSKA (reference sequence). This CDR3 has 18 residues. This chain's CDR3 is CSARVVRLAGGPGETQYF. The CDR3 DNA sequence: TGCAGTGCTAGAGTGGTGCGACTAGCGGGGGGGCCTGGGGAGACCCAGTACTTC.

The genes are TRBV5-1 and TRBJ2-7, with D hard to call. The J call is uncertain, as TRBJ2-5 better fits the DNA end. Germline V gene lookup returns CDR1 SGHRS and CDR2 YFSETQ. This CDR3 is 15 amino acids long. DNA of the CDR3: TGCGCCAGCAGCTTGGCCGACCACCCGGAGGAGACCCAGTACTTC. Protein product: CASSLADHPEETQYF.

The chain has TRBV5-1 and TRBJ1-1; D unresolved. The ends were cut back, 0 bases at V and 0 bases at J, with 6 bases in the middle. Germline lookup yields CDR1 SGHRS and CDR2 YFSETQ. This CDR3 region has 14 residues. The CDR3 sequence: CASSLDQMNTEAFF. The CDR3 DNA follows: TGCGCCAGCAGCTTGGATCAGATGAACACTGAAGCTTTCTTT.

This clonotype appeared a few times. The chain recombines TRBV12-3 or TRBV12-4 with TRBJ2-1, with 7 bases fitting TRBD1. Trimming removed 6 bases from V and 7 bases from J; junction bases left unmatched: 9. The CDR3 covers 14 residues. CDR3 residues: CASSPNRGGNEQFF. The CDR3, as DNA: TGTGCCAGCAGCCCTAACAGGGGCGGGAATGAGCAGTTCTTC.

This clonotype occurred once. The chain has TRBV7-9 and TRBJ2-7; 10 bases match TRBD2. This CDR3 has 15 residues. Germline trimming cut 4 bases from V and 2 bases from J; bases unmatched to any gene: 5. Germline lookup yields CDR1 SEHNR and CDR2 FQNEAQ (reference sequence). The CDR3 nucleotides are TGTGCCAGCAGCTCAACTAGCGGGGCCCCCTACGAGCAGTACTTC. This encodes CASSSTSGAPYEQYF.

This clonotype has just one count. This sequence joins TRBV27 and TRBJ2-7; D may be TRBD1 (5 bases). The length of the CDR3 is 13 residues. Germline V gene sequence: CDR1 MNHEY, CDR2 SMNVEV (reference sequence). V lost 4 bases, J lost 5 bases, and 12 bases lay in between. The CDR3 sequence is CASSSGFRDEQYF. Written as DNA, the CDR3 is TGTGCCAGCAGTTCAGGGTTTAGGGACGAGCAGTACTTC.

V is TRBV27 and J is TRBJ2-2; the match to TRBD1 covers 9 bases. The ends lost 6 bases at V and 3 bases at J; junction bases unmatched: 5. This CDR3 is 15 amino acids long. Germline CDR1 MNHEY, CDR2 SMNVEV (reference sequence). As DNA, the CDR3 is TGTGCCAGCAGCCGGGACAGGGCTTACACCGGGGAGCTGTTTTTT. This sequence encodes CASSRDRAYTGELFF.

In its sample, this clonotype was seen a few times. The V call is TRBV11-1, the J call TRBJ2-1; D gene unclear. The CDR3 consists of 14 residues. CDR1 is SGHAT and CDR2 is FQDESV in the germline V gene (reference sequence). The V end lost 6 bases, the J end lost 2 bases, and 11 bases lay between the germline ends. This CDR3 reads CASSSVSPYNEQFF. The CDR3 nucleotides read TGTGCCAGCAGTTCGGTCTCTCCCTACAATGAGCAGTTCTTC.

The rearrangement uses TRBV5-1 and TRBJ2-5, with 7 bases fitting TRBD1. The CDR3 has 15 amino acids. CDR1 and CDR2 from the germline V gene are SGHRS and YFSETQ. The J segment lost 7 bases and the V segment lost 3 bases, leaving 12 bases of the junction unmatched. CDR3 residues: CASSSGQILVRTQYF. In DNA form, the CDR3 reads TGCGCCAGCAGCTCGGGACAGATCCTCGTGCGGACCCAGTACTTC.

The rearrangement joins TRBV20-1 to TRBJ2-2; 8 nucleotides align to TRBD1. The ends lost 0 bases at V and 6 bases at J; junction bases unmatched: 6. Germline values: CDR1 DFQATT, CDR2 SNEGSKA (reference sequence). CDR3 length: 15 amino acids. The CDR3 region has the DNA TGCAGTGCTAGAGAGACAGGGGTGAAGGCCGGGGAGCTGTTTTTT. Protein: CSARETGVKAGELFF.

The chain combines TRBV6-2 or TRBV6-3 with TRBJ1-1; D is uncertain. The CDR3 sequence is 14 residues long. Trimming took 6 bases from V and 1 from J, leaving 12 bases between them. Germline CDR1 is MNHEY and CDR2 is SVGEGT. DNA of the CDR3: TGTGCCAGCAGCCTAATCGCAGGGAACACTGAAGCTTTCTTT. This sequence encodes CASSLIAGNTEAFF.

The chain carries TRBV12-3 or TRBV12-4 and TRBJ1-1, with D uncertain. CDR3 size: 13 residues. V lost 3 bases and J lost 6, with 11 bases in between. CDR3 loop: CASSLLVDSEAFF. CDR3 nucleotide sequence: TGTGCCAGCAGTTTGCTTGTGGACTCTGAAGCTTTCTTT.

A remark on this clonotype: At one boundary the junction diverges from the germline segment, which might be a read error. The CDR3 here is CVSTRLAGGQGDTQYF. For the CDR3, the DNA is TGTGTCAGCACCCGACTAGCGGGGGGGCAGGGAGATACGCAGTATTTT. The chain uses TRBV7-9 and TRBJ2-3; 14 bases agree with TRBD2. CDR3 size: 16 residues. Germline V lookup: CDR1 SEHNR, CDR2 FQNEAQ (reference sequence).

In nucleotides, the CDR3 is TGTGCCAGCAGCCCAAGGTCGAGGGACAGCCCTAACTATGGCTACACCTTC. It translates to CASSPRSRDSPNYGYTF. The chain employs TRBV5-5 and TRBJ1-2, with 7 bases matching TRBD1. Germline trimming cut 4 bases from V and 0 bases from J; bases unmatched to any gene: 12. CDR3 length: 17 residues. Germline CDR1 reads SGHKS; CDR2 reads YYEKEE (reference sequence). Full variable domain (rest looked up from reference TRBV5-5 and TRBJ1-2): DAGVTQSPTHLIKTRGQQVTLRCSPISGHKSVSWYQQVLGQGPQFIFQYYEKEERGRGNFPDRFSARQFPNYSSELNVNALLLGDSALYLCASSPRSRDSPNYGYTFGSGTRLTVV.

The gene calls are TRBV7-3 and TRBJ2-1; 9 bases match TRBD2. Losses at the gene ends were 1 base for V and 8 bases for J; bases not matched to a gene: 0. Germline V CDR1 and CDR2: SGHTA, FQGTGA. This CDR3 has 13 residues. The CDR3 bases are TGTGCCAGCAGCTTAAAGCGGGGGGATGAGCAGTTCTTC. This encodes CASSLKRGDEQFF. Looking up the rest from reference TRBV7-3 and TRBJ2-1 gives the full variable domain: GAGVSQTPSNKVTEKGKYVELRCDPISGHTALYWYRQSLGQGPEFLIYFQGTGAADDSGLPNDRFFAVRPEGSVSTLKIQRTERGDSAVYLCASSLKRGDEQFFGPGTRLTVL.

The chain has TRBV29-1 and TRBJ2-7; 8 positions agree with TRBD1. Germline V lookup: CDR1 SQVTM, CDR2 ANQGSEA. The CDR3 runs to 12 residues. V lost 3 bases to trimming and J lost 5 bases; unmatched junction nucleotides: 3. CDR3 region: CSVDGQGDEQYF. CDR3 sequence (DNA): TGCAGCGTTGATGGACAGGGAGACGAGCAGTACTTC.

This clonotype was picked up a small number of times. This chain connects TRBV20-1 to TRBJ2-6; D is unresolved. Between the trimmed V and J ends, which lost 4 bases and 0 bases, there was a span of 4 bases. In germline, CDR1 is DFQATT, CDR2 SNEGSKA (reference sequence). This CDR3 has 13 amino acids. Written as DNA, the CDR3 is TGCAGTGCTACCCACTCTGGGGCCAACGTCCTGACTTTC. Its protein product is CSATHSGANVLTF.

Regarding this clonotype: At one end the junction does not follow the germline gene, possibly because of a read error. This chain uses TRBV15 with TRBJ2-1; D remains ambiguous. The CDR3 consists of 16 residues. Germline V gives CDR1 LNHNV, CDR2 YYDKDF (reference sequence). The chain's CDR3 is CATGRDQRTKYNEQFF. The CDR3 region has the DNA TGTGCCACCGGCAGAGATCAGCGTACTAAATACAATGAGCAGTTCTTC. Supplemented by reference TRBV15 and TRBJ2-1, the full variable domain reads DAMVIQNPRYQVTQFGKPVTLSCSQTLNHNVMYWYQQKSSQAPKLLFHYYDKDFNNEADTPDNFQSRRPNTSFCFLDIRSPGLGDTAMYLCATGRDQRTKYNEQFFGPGTRLTVL.

The chain has TRBV6-5 and TRBJ2-1; 9 nucleotides align to TRBD2. The germline V gene encodes CDR1 MNHEY and CDR2 SVGAGI. V lost 6 bases, J lost 8 bases, and 5 bases stayed unmatched. This CDR3 region has 13 residues. CDR3 DNA sequence: TGTGCCAGCAGCGAGCGGGGGGTGTATGAGCAGTTCTTC. Its translation: CASSERGVYEQFF.

The V call is TRBV11-2, the J call TRBJ2-7, with D possibly being TRBD1 (5 bases). Germline V gene sequence: CDR1 SGHAT, CDR2 FQNNGV. V was shortened by 1 base and J by 2 bases, with 12 bases between the two germline ends. CDR3 length: 15 residues. CDR3 in amino acids: CASSLVRTYPYEQYF. For the CDR3, the DNA is TGTGCCAGCAGCTTAGTCCGGACATACCCCTACGAGCAGTACTTC.

V and J are TRBV25-1 and TRBJ2-7, with D hard to call. CDR1 is MGHDK, CDR2 SYGVNS, per germline. V shed 2 bases and J shed 4 bases, with 6 bases lying between them. CDR3 length: 12 residues. CDR3 nucleotide sequence: TGTGCCAGCAGTGAAACCTTTTACGAGCAGTACTTC. Protein sequence: CASSETFYEQYF.